This is a list of T cell receptor beta chains from one sample in a study of OX40 agonist ivuxolimab in advanced cancers. Method: immunoSEQ multiplex PCR; TCRdb's copy keeps in-frame clones and lacks some. The table records tens of thousands of clones, around 94% of them present only once. Sequences were derived from CD4+ or CD8+ T cells sorted from blood, sampled in a trial of the OX40 agonist ivuxolimab. The source is an adult with an advanced solid tumor such as melanoma, head and neck, liver or kidney cancer. Each CDR3 is given with its conserved first and last residue. The D gene is left open where the match is weak. Where a row states a size, it is once, few, many or the class of an expanded clone; other rows omit it.

>TRBJ2-2|.|once|TRBV28
CASSQATRDSNTGELFF
TGTGCCAGCAGTCAGGCAACCCGGGACTCAAACACCGGGGAGCTGTTTTTT
>TRBJ2-7|TRBD1|.|TRBV11-2
CASNQLTGEKAYEQYF
TGTGCCAGCAACCAACTCACAGGGGAAAAGGCCTACGAGCAGTACTTC
>TRBJ2-2|.|.|TRBV13
CASSLGWAPGRDTGELFF
TGTGCCAGCAGCTTAGGGTGGGCGCCAGGGAGAGACACCGGGGAGCTGTTTTTT
>TRBJ1-1|.|.|TRBV6-5
CATFSGVTEAFF
TGTGCCACCTTCTCGGGGGTCACTGAAGCTTTCTTT
>TRBJ2-1|TRBD2|once|TRBV5-6
CASSYTSGAANEQFF
TGTGCCAGCAGCTACACAAGCGGGGCGGCGAATGAGCAGTTCTTC
>TRBJ2-7|.|once|TRBV7-3
CASSLRPGYEQYF
TGTGCCAGCAGCTTACGGCCAGGGTACGAGCAGTACTTC
>TRBJ2-7|.|.|TRBV6-5
CASSYSPGFGEQYF
TGTGCCAGCAGTTACTCGCCAGGGTTCGGCGAGCAGTACTTC
>TRBJ2-5|.|once|TRBV5-1
CASSSGVGQETQYF
TGCGCCAGCAGCTCCGGGGTTGGCCAGGAGACCCAGTACTTC
>TRBJ1-1|.|.|TRBV5-1
CASSLASEENTEAFF
TGCGCCAGCAGCTTGGCCTCGGAGGAGAACACTGAAGCTTTCTTT
>TRBJ2-7|.|once|TRBV5-4
CASSGGGRAYEQYF
TGTGCCAGCAGCGGAGGGGGTAGGGCCTACGAGCAGTACTTC
>TRBJ2-7|TRBD2|.|TRBV7-9
CASTPPIAGANEQYF
TGTGCCAGCACCCCTCCGATAGCGGGAGCTAACGAGCAGTACTTC
>TRBJ2-7|.|.|TRBV7-9
CASSLESSPEQYF
TGTGCCAGCAGCTTAGAGTCTAGCCCCGAGCAGTACTTC
>TRBJ2-7|TRBD1|.|TRBV5-6
CASTIDRVSSEQYF
TGTGCCAGCACCATCGACAGGGTTTCGTCCGAGCAGTACTTC
>TRBJ1-5|TRBD1|.|TRBV27
CASSQGTGFNQPQHF
TGTGCCAGCAGCCAAGGGACAGGGTTTAATCAGCCCCAGCATTTT
>TRBJ2-3|TRBD1|.|TRBV7-6
CASSLGGDRSTDTQYF
TGTGCCAGCAGCTTAGGGGGGGACAGGTCCACAGATACGCAGTATTTT
>TRBJ1-5|.|.|TRBV10-3
CAISDTYQPQHF
TGTGCCATCAGTGACACCTATCAGCCCCAGCATTTT
>TRBJ1-1|.|.|TRBV14
CASSQDPGPYTEAFF
TGTGCCAGCAGCCAAGATCCGGGACCTTACACTGAAGCTTTCTTT